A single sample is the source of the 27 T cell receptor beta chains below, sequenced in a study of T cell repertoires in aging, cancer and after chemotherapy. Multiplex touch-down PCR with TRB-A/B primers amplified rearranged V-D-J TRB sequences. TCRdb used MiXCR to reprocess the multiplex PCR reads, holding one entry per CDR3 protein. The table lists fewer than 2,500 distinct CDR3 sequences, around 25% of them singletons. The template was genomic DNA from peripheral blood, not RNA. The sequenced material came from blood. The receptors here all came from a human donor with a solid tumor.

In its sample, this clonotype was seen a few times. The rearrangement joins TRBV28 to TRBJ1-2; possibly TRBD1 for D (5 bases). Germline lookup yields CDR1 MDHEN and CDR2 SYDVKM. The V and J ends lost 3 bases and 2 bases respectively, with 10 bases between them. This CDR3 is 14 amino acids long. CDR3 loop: CASSFGGTNYGYTF. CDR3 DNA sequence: TGTGCCAGCAGTTTTGGAGGGACCAACTATGGCTACACCTTC.

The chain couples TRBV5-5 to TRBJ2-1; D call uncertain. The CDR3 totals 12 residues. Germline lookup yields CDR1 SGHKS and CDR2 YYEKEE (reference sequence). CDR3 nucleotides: TGTGTTAGCACCCCCGGCCTGAATGAGCAGTTCTTC. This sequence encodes CVSTPGLNEQFF.

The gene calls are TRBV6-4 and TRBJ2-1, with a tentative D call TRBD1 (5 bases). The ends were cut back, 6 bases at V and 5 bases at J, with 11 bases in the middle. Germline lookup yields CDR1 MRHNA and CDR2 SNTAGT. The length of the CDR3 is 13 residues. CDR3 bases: TGTGCCAGCAGCGACAGTTCAAACAATGAGCAGTTCTTC. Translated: CASSDSSNNEQFF.

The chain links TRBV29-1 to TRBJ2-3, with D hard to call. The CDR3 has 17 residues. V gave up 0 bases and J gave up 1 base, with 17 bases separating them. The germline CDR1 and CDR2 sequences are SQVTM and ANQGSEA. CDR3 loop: CSVEDSGASRGTDTQYF. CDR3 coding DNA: TGCAGCGTTGAAGATTCGGGCGCTAGTCGGGGCACAGATACGCAGTATTTT.

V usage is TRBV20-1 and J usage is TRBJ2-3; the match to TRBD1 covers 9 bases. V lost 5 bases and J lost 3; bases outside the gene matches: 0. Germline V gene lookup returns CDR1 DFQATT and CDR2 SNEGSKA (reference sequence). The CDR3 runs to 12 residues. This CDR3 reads CSAGTGTDTQYF. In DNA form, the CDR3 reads TGCAGTGCTGGGACAGGGACAGATACGCAGTATTTT.

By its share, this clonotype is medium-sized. This CDR3 is CASSPRGNTEAFF. The CDR3 nucleotides are TGTGCCAGCAGCCCTCGGGGGAACACTGAAGCTTTCTTT. J is TRBJ1-1 and V is TRBV6-1; D is ambiguous. CDR3 size: 13 residues. Between the trimmed V and J ends, which lost 6 bases and 1 base, there was a span of 9 bases. Germline-derived CDR1 and CDR2 are MNHNS and SASEGT.

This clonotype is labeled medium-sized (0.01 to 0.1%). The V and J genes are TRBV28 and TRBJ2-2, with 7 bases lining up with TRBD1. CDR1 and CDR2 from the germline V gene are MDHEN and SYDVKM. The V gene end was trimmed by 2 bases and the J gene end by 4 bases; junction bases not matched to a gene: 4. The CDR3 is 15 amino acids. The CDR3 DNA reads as TGTGCCAGCAGTTTACCCCCAGGGGGCACCGGGGAGCTGTTTTTT. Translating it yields CASSLPPGGTGELFF. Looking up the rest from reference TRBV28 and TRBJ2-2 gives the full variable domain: DVKVTQSSRYLVKRTGEKVFLECVQDMDHENMFWYRQDPGLGLRLIYFSYDVKMKEKGDIPEGYSVSREKKERFSLILESASTNQTSMYLCASSLPPGGTGELFFGEGSRLTVL.

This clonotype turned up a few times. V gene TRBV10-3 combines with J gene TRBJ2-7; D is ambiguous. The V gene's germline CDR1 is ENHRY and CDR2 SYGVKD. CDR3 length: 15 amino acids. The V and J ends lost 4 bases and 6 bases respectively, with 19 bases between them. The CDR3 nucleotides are TGTGCCATCAGTGTGACGGGCCCACGAAGTGGCGAGCAGTACTTC. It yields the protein CAISVTGPRSGEQYF.

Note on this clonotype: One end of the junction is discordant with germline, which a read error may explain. The CDR3, as DNA: TGTGCCAGCAGCCGAGAGACAGGGACAGGGAGGGCGGTTGGAAACACCATATATTTT. It translates to CASSRETGTGRAVGNTIYF. V is TRBV4-3 and J is TRBJ1-3, with 9 positions matching TRBD1. The CDR3 has 19 amino acids. CDR1 is LGHNA and CDR2 is YSLEER in the germline V gene.

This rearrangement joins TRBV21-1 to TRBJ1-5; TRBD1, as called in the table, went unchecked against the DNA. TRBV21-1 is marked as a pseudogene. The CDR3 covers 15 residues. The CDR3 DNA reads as TGTGCCAGCAGCAGGTGTGGGCGGAGAAAAGGGCCCCAGCATTTT. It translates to CASSRCGRRKGPQHF.

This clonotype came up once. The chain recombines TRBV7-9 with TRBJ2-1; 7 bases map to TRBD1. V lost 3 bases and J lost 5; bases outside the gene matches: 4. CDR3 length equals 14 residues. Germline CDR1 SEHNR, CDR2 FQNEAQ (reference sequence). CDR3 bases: TGTGCCAGCAGCTTGACAGGGACCCACAATGAGCAGTTCTTC. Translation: CASSLTGTHNEQFF.

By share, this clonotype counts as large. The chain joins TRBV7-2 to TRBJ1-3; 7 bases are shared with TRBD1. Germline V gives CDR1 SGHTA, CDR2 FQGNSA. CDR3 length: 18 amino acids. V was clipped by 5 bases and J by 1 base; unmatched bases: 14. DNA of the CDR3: TGTGCCAGCAGCCTTAGACAGGGATCTGCCCAATCTGGAAACACCATATATTTT. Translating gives CASSLRQGSAQSGNTIYF. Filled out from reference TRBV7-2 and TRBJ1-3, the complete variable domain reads GAGVSQSPSNKVTEKGKDVELRCDPISGHTALYWYRQSLGQGLEFLIYFQGNSAPDKSGLPSDRFSAERTGGSVSTLTIQRTQQEDSAVYLCASSLRQGSAQSGNTIYFGEGSWLTVV.

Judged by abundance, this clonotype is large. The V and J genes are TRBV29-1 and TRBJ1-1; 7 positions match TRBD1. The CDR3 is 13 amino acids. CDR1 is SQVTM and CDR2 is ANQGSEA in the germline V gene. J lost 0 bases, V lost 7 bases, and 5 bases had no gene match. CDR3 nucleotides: TGCAGCGGGAGGGACAGAATGAACACTGAAGCTTTCTTT. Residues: CSGRDRMNTEAFF.

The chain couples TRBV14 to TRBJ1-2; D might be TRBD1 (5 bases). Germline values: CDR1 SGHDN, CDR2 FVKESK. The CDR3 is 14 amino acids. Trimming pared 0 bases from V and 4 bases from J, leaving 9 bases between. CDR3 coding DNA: TGTGCCAGCAGCCAAGAACGGACAAGCTATGGCTACACCTTC. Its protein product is CASSQERTSYGYTF.

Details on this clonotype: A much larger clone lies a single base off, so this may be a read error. The CDR3 region is CSSSYSKTGASGYTF. In DNA, the CDR3 is TGTTCCAGCAGTTACTCGAAGACAGGGGCCAGTGGCTACACCTTC. V is TRBV6-5 and J is TRBJ1-2, with TRBD1 matching over 8 bases. The germline V gene has CDR1 MNHEY and CDR2 SVGAGI. The CDR3 extends over 15 amino acids.

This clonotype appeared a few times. CDR3 sequence reads: CASSHQHTEAFF. The CDR3 DNA reads TGTGCCAGCAGTCACCAGCACACTGAAGCTTTCTTT. J is TRBJ1-1 and V is TRBV7-9, with unresolved D. This CDR3 has 12 residues. CDR1 and CDR2 from the germline V gene are SEHNR and FQNEAQ (reference sequence). The V and J ends lost 6 bases and 3 bases respectively, with 8 bases between them.

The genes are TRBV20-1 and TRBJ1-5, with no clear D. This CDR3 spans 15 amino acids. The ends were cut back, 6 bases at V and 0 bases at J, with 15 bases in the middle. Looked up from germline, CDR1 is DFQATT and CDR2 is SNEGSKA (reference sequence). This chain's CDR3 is CSAPVHSGSNQPQHF. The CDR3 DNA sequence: TGCAGTGCGCCAGTACACAGCGGTAGCAATCAGCCCCAGCATTTT.

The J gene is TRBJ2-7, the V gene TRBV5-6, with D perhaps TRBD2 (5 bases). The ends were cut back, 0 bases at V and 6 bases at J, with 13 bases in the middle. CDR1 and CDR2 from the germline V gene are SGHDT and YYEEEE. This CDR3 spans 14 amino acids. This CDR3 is CASSLAVRAGEQYF. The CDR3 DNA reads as TGTGCCAGCAGCTTGGCCGTGCGGGCCGGCGAGCAGTACTTC.

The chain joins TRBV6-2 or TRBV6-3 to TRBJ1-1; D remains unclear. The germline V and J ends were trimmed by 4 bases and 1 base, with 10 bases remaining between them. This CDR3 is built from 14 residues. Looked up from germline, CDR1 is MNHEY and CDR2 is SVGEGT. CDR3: CASSSNVANTEAFF. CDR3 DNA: TGTGCCAGCAGTTCTAACGTGGCGAACACTGAAGCTTTCTTT.

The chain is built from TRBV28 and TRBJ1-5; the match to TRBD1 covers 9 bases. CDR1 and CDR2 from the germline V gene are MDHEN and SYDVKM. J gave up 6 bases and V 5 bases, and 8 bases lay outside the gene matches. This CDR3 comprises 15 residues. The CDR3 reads CASSTGQGRSQPQHF. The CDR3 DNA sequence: TGTGCCAGCAGTACCGGACAGGGGCGAAGTCAGCCCCAGCATTTT.

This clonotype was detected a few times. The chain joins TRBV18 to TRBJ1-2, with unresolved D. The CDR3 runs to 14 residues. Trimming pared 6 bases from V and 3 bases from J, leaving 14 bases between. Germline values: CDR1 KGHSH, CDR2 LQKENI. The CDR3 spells CASSPTRNDYGYTF. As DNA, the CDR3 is TGTGCCAGCTCCCCGACAAGAAACGACTATGGCTACACCTTC.

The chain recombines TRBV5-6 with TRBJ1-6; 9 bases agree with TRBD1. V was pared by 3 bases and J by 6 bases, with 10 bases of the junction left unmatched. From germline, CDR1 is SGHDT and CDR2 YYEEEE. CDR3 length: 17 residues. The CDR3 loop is CASSSIPGQGINSPLHF. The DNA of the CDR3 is TGTGCCAGCAGCTCGATTCCGGGACAGGGCATTAATTCACCCCTCCACTTT.

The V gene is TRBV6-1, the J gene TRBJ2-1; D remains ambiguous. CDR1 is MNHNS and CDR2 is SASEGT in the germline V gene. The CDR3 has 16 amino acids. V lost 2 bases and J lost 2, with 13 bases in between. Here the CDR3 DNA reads TGTGCCAGCAGTGAATCCGACACCTACCCCTACAATGAGCAGTTCTTC. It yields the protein CASSESDTYPYNEQFF.

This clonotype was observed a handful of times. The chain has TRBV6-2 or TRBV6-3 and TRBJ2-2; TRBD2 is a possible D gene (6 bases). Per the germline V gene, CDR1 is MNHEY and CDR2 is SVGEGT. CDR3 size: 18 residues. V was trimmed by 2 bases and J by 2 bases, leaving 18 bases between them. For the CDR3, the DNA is TGTGCCAGCAGTTACACAAGCAGGTGGAGGGGTAACACCGGGGAGCTGTTTTTT. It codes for CASSYTSRWRGNTGELFF.

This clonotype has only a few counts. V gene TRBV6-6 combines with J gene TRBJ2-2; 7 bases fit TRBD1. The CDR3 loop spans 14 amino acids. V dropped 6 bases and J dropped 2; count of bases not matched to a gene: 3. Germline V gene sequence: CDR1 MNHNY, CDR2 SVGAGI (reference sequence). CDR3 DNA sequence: TGTGCCAGCAGCTGGGACAGCAACACCGGGGAGCTGTTTTTT. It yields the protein CASSWDSNTGELFF.

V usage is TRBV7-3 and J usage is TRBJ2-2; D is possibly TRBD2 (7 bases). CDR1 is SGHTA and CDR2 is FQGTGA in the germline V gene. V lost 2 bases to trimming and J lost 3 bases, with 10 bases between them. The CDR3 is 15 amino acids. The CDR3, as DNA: TGTGCCAGCAGCTTACGCGGGGGCCACACCGGGGAGCTGTTTTTT. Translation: CASSLRGGHTGELFF. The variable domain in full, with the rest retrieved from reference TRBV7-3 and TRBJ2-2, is GAGVSQTPSNKVTEKGKYVELRCDPISGHTALYWYRQSLGQGPEFLIYFQGTGAADDSGLPNDRFFAVRPEGSVSTLKIQRTERGDSAVYLCASSLRGGHTGELFFGEGSRLTVL.

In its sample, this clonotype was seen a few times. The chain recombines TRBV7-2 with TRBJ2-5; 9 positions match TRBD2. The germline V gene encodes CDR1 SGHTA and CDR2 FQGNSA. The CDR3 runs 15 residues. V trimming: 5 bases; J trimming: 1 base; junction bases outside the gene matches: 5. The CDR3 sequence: CASSPGGGVQETQYF. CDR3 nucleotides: TGTGCCAGCAGCCCCGGCGGGGGGGTCCAAGAGACCCAGTACTTC.